The rows below give T cell receptor beta chains drawn from one sample of a study of Ad26.COV2.S vaccination and SARS-CoV-2 variants. Produced via immunoSEQ multiplex PCR; TCRdb's table is partial and in-frame only. This sample has around 300,000 clones; approximately 90% occur once, and the top ten carry approximately 4.5%. Material: peripheral blood, obtained in a trial of Ad26.COV2.S vaccine versus placebo. The origin of the receptors is a person aged 18 to 65 who received the Ad26.COV2.S COVID-19 vaccine or a placebo. CDR3s include the opening cysteine and the closing phenylalanine or tryptophan. Fields, in order: V gene, J gene, D gene, CDR3 protein. A D gene is named only where the DNA matches it firmly.

TRBV28	TRBJ2-7	NA	CASSLASTGYREQYF
TRBV10-3	TRBJ2-7	TRBD2	CACASGSNEQYF
TRBV5-1	TRBJ2-7	NA	CASSLVWGPSYEQYF
TRBV7-2	TRBJ2-1	NA	CASSLFGYEQFF
TRBV9	TRBJ2-1	NA	CASSEYRVSEQFF
TRBV10-3	TRBJ2-7	NA	CAIRDFQGSYEQYF
TRBV30	TRBJ2-6	NA	CAWSEGSGANVLTF
TRBV4-2	TRBJ2-3	TRBD2	CASSQDGRTSGRVRGTDTQYF
TRBV3-1/TRBV3-2	TRBJ1-2	NA	CASSQGHSNYGYTF
TRBV5-6	TRBJ2-7	TRBD2	CASSLERNSGRGSYEQYF
TRBV28	TRBJ2-7	TRBD1	CASRLGQGDPEQYF
TRBV19	TRBJ1-5	TRBD1	CASSRGTGGGYQPQHF
TRBV2	TRBJ1-3	NA	CASSGRRTTSGNTIYF
TRBV28	TRBJ2-1	TRBD2	CASSTWTSGRANEQFF
TRBV28	TRBJ1-3	NA	CASSFQAGDLSGNTIYF
TRBV5-1	TRBJ2-7	NA	CASSLQDEQYF
TRBV15	TRBJ2-3	TRBD2	CASAPTSGSTDTQYF
TRBV18	TRBJ1-5	NA	CASSPVETGNQPQHF
TRBV28	TRBJ2-7	TRBD2	CASSLRSGRYEQYF
TRBV7-2	TRBJ1-4	TRBD1	CASSSRGQGAGSNEKLFF
TRBV11-2	TRBJ2-5	NA	CASSLVLAETQYF
TRBV18	TRBJ1-3	NA	CASPTGDISSGNTIYF
TRBV5-6	TRBJ2-1	TRBD2	CASSLELAGGAYNEQFF
TRBV9	TRBJ2-1	NA	CASSVVGGSNEQFF
TRBV20-1	TRBJ2-7	TRBD1	CSASKDTGATYEQYF
TRBV5-1	TRBJ2-7	NA	CASSMDSTYEQYF
TRBV28	TRBJ2-2	NA	CASSWGGSTGELFF
TRBV2	TRBJ2-6	NA	CASSASRSGANVLTF
TRBV18	TRBJ1-2	TRBD1	CASSPGQVYGYTF
TRBV24-1	TRBJ2-1	TRBD2	CATSDRGTSGNNEQFF
TRBV15	TRBJ2-6	TRBD2	CATSRWTSGAFSGANVLTF
TRBV7-3	TRBJ2-1	NA	CASSSLGGLGNEQFF
TRBV2	TRBJ1-2	NA	CASHIGGGYTF
TRBV19	TRBJ1-2	TRBD1	CASKGQGFNYGYTF
TRBV3-1/TRBV3-2	TRBJ2-1	TRBD2	CASSHETSGRISEGQFF
TRBV28	TRBJ2-7	NA	CASRISKAVAYEQYF
TRBV25-1	TRBJ1-5	TRBD1	CASSASGQGAGQPQHF
TRBV3-1/TRBV3-2	TRBJ1-1	NA	CASSQRQWYTEAFF
TRBV5-1	TRBJ2-7	NA	CASSLLNSYEQYF
TRBV6-6	TRBJ2-3	NA	CASSYSRDTDTQYF
TRBV14	TRBJ2-5	NA	CASSPGSGSRGETQYF
TRBV7-2	TRBJ2-1	NA	CASSLMAEDNEQFF
TRBV11-2	TRBJ1-1	NA	CASSLGDRVSSPEAFF
TRBV7-9	TRBJ1-1	NA	CASSLMMNTEAFF
TRBV9	TRBJ2-4	NA	CASSASRDSKNIQYF
TRBV18	TRBJ1-1	TRBD1	CASSLGQGFITEAFF
TRBV4-3	TRBJ1-1	NA	CASSQDNMNTEAFF
TRBV3-1/TRBV3-2	TRBJ2-1	NA	CASSQDTLTGNEQFF
TRBV5-1	TRBJ2-7	NA	CASSPASVGYEQYF
TRBV7-2	TRBJ2-3	NA	CASSLNPQDTQYF
TRBV7-9	TRBJ2-5	NA	CASSSHRRQETQYF
TRBV11-1	TRBJ2-7	NA	CASSQDGNYEQYF
TRBV6-2/TRBV6-3	TRBJ1-2	TRBD1	CASSQDRGRGYTF